These T cell receptor beta chains were read from a single sample in a study of control samples from healthy donors and cancer patients. Sequencing was performed with immunoSEQ multiplex PCR; in TCRdb, only in-frame clones are kept and a portion is missing. The sample lists about 170,000 clones; 85% to 95% were seen once. The material sequenced was blood. The receptors here all came from a woman under 30 in good health. The CDR3 runs from the conserved cysteine through the conserved F or W.

j_call v_call cdr3_aa
TRBJ2-7 TRBV18 CASSKGYEQYF
TRBJ1-1 TRBV24-1 CATSDLNRGELGTEAFF
TRBJ2-2 TRBV7-6 CASSEGLAGATGELFF
TRBJ2-5 TRBV2 CASSLLQGFQETQYF
TRBJ1-5 TRBV24-1 CATSDTQGAGGPQHF
TRBJ1-6 TRBV12-3/TRBV12-4 CASSYRGSPLHF
TRBJ2-7 TRBV2 CASTRQGALEQYF
TRBJ2-2 TRBV5-4 CASSLDRGSTGELFF
TRBJ1-2 TRBV19 CASSMEGYGYTF
TRBJ1-1 TRBV12-3/TRBV12-4 CASSLGRIAFF
TRBJ1-3 TRBV6-5 CASSYGGSGNTIYF
TRBJ2-2 TRBV15 CATSRDRGLMAGELFF
TRBJ2-3 TRBV27 CASSLFGRGLGTDTQYF
TRBJ1-3 TRBV5-4 CASSLAGGGNTIYF
TRBJ1-1 TRBV7-2 CASSLNWGNTEAFF
TRBJ1-4 TRBV28 CASSPDPLREKLFF
TRBJ2-7 TRBV29-1 CSALQAEQYF
TRBJ2-5 TRBV18 CASSRSLTAEETQYF
TRBJ2-1 TRBV27 CASSFGSWREVYNEQFF
TRBJ2-2 TRBV19 CASSIRGGHTGELFF
TRBJ1-5 TRBV2 CASSALLRGGFYQPQHF
TRBJ2-7 TRBV27 CASGPAGDVHYEQYF
TRBJ2-7 TRBV27 CASSAHLAGASYEQYF
TRBJ1-1 TRBV5-4 CASSLSTGVTEAFF
TRBJ1-2 TRBV9 CASRRSGTDGYTF
TRBJ2-1 TRBV10-3 CAISDSNEQFF
TRBJ1-2 TRBV27 CASRRTGGFYGYTF
TRBJ1-1 TRBV28 CASSRSIMGTEAFF
TRBJ1-5 TRBV7-2 CASSRTDNQPQHF
TRBJ2-3 TRBV7-2 CASSNRRTSGTTDTQYF
TRBJ2-7 TRBV5-3 CARSGYGTVLSYEQYF
TRBJ1-2 TRBV10-2 CASLQASYGYTF
TRBJ2-4 TRBV11-2 CASSWGVAKNIQYF
TRBJ2-5 TRBV18 CASSPLSTGLETQYF
TRBJ2-5 TRBV15 CATSRVEGESQETQYF
TRBJ1-2 TRBV29-1 CSDRERRRSNYGYTF
TRBJ2-7 TRBV5-4 CASSPGSTLAGASYEQYF
TRBJ2-2 TRBV3-1/TRBV3-2 CASSIRIAGELFF
TRBJ1-1 TRBV4-2 CASSQRGDLNTEAFF
TRBJ2-7 TRBV5-1 CASSLGVSSYEQYF
TRBJ2-3 TRBV10-2 CASSDAGQEYF
TRBJ1-6 TRBV11-2 CASSSGDSYNSPLHF
TRBJ1-5 TRBV11-2 CASSLRVGSNQPQHF
TRBJ1-2 TRBV27 CASSSSDTARYGYTF
TRBJ2-1 TRBV5-1 CASSLVLAGNEQFF
TRBJ2-3 TRBV18 CASSPGRSTDTQYF
TRBJ2-2 TRBV4-2 CASSQESAGGPGELFF
TRBJ2-2 TRBV7-2 CASSLAHPAAGELFF
TRBJ1-4 TRBV5-6 CASSPEGSATNEKLFF
TRBJ1-5 TRBV13 CASSPRGNQPQHF
TRBJ1-4 TRBV3-1/TRBV3-2 CASSPSDKIGQLFF
TRBJ1-4 TRBV2 CASRGTGRGEKLFF
TRBJ1-1 TRBV6-5 CASRTGARNTEAFF